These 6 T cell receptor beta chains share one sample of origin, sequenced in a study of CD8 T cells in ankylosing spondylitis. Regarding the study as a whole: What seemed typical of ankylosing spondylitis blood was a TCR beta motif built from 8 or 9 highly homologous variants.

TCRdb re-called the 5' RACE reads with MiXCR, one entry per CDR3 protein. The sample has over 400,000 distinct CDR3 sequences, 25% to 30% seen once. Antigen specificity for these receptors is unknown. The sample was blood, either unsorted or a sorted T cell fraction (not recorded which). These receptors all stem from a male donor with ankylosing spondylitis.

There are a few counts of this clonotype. The DNA of the CDR3 is TGTGCCAGCCGACAGGGGGCTGCAGAGACCCAGTACTTC. This encodes CASRQGAAETQYF. The chain joins TRBV3-1 to TRBJ2-5; 10 nucleotides agree with TRBD1. Germline assignment: CDR1 LGHDT and CDR2 YNNKEL (reference sequence). V dropped 8 bases and J dropped 4; count of bases not matched to a gene: 4. The CDR3 runs to 13 residues.

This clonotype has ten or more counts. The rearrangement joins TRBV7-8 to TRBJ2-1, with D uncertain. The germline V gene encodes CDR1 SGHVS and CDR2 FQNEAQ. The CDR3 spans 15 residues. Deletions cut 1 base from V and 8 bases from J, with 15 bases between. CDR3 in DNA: TGTGCCAGCAGCTTAGTCGCCGGGTGGACGGATGAGCAGTTCTTC. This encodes CASSLVAGWTDEQFF.

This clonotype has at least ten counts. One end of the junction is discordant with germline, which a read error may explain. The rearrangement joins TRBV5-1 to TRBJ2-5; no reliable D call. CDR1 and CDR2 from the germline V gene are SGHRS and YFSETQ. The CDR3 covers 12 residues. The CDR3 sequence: CASSLTRETQYF. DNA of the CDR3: TGTGCCAGCAGTTTAACCCGGGAGACCCAGTACTTC.

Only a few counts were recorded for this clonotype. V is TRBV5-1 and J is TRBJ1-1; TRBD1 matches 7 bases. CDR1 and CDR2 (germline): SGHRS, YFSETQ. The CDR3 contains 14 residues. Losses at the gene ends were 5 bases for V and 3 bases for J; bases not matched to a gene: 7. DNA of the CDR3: TGCGCCAGCAGAAAACAGGGGTCGGACACTGAAGCTTTCTTT. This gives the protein CASRKQGSDTEAFF. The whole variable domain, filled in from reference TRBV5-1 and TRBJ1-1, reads KAGVTQTPRYLIKTRGQQVTLSCSPISGHRSVSWYQQTPGQGLQFLFEYFSETQRNKGNFPGRFSGRQFSNSRSEMNVSTLELGDSALYLCASRKQGSDTEAFFGQGTRLTVV.

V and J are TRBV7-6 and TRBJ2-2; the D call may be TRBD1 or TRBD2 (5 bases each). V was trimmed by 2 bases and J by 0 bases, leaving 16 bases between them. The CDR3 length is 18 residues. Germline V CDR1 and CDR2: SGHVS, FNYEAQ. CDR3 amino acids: CASSLRSPQGPNTGELFF. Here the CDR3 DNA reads TGTGCCAGCAGCTTAAGGAGTCCGCAGGGACCGAACACCGGGGAGCTGTTTTTT. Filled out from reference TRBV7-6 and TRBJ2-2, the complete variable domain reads GAGVSQSPRYKVTKRGQDVALRCDPISGHVSLYWYRQALGQGPEFLTYFNYEAQQDKSGLPNDRFSAERPEGSISTLTIQRTEQRDSAMYRCASSLRSPQGPNTGELFFGEGSRLTVL.

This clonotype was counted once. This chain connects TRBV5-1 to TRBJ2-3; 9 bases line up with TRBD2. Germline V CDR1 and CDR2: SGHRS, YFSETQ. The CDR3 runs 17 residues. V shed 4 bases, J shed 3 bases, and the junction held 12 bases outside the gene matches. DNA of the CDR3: TGCGCCAGCAGCCGAAAATGGGCGGGAGGGGGTACAGATACGCAGTATTTT. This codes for CASSRKWAGGGTDTQYF. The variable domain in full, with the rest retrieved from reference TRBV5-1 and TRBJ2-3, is KAGVTQTPRYLIKTRGQQVTLSCSPISGHRSVSWYQQTPGQGLQFLFEYFSETQRNKGNFPGRFSGRQFSNSRSEMNVSTLELGDSALYLCASSRKWAGGGTDTQYFGPGTRLTVL.